A selection of T cell receptor beta chains follows, all from one sample in a study of T cell repertoires in cytomegalovirus infection. TCRdb independently ran MiXCR on the reads; one entry per CDR3 protein. This repertoire shows about 400,000 distinct CDR3 sequences, 15% to 20% found once; its top ten account for approximately 10%. The sample was PBMCs. All receptors come from a human donor in good health (CMV status not recorded). Some clones in this sample may be carry-over from other donors' samples. The CDR3 runs from the conserved cysteine through the conserved F or W. D genes are given only for firm matches. Size is stated for part of the rows, as once, few or many counts, or as a class when the clone is expanded.

V	J	D	size	CDR3	DNA
TRBV5-6	TRBJ1-1	-	-	CASRDTLNTEAFF	TGTGCCAGCAGGGACACCTTGAACACTGAAGCTTTCTTT
TRBV4-3	TRBJ1-1	-	few	CASSQEQRFSAFF	TGCGCCAGCAGCCAAGAACAGCGGTTTTCAGCTTTCTTT
TRBV2	TRBJ2-5	-	-	CASSQAIETQYF	TGTGCCAGCAGTCAAGCGATAGAGACCCAGTACTTC
TRBV12-3/TRBV12-4	TRBJ1-1	-	-	CASSFRDWRTEAFF	TGTGCCAGCAGTTTTAGGGATTGGAGGACTGAAGCTTTCTTT
TRBV20-1	TRBJ2-7	TRBD1	few	CSARDPDRAEQYF	TGCAGTGCTAGAGACCCCGACAGGGCCGAGCAGTACTTC
TRBV20-1	TRBJ1-2	-	-	CSARTVNYGYTF	TGCAGTGCTAGGACAGTCAACTATGGCTACACCTTC
TRBV7-2	TRBJ2-1	TRBD2	-	CASSFRGTSGRINEQFF	TGTGCCAGCAGCTTCAGGGGAACTAGCGGGAGGATCAATGAGCAGTTCTTC
TRBV7-8	TRBJ2-3	-	few	CASSLDFTADTQYF	TGTGCCAGCAGCTTAGATTTTACCGCAGATACGCAGTATTTT
TRBV9	TRBJ2-5	-	few	CASSVGGQIVQETQYF	TGTGCCAGCAGCGTAGGTGGACAGATCGTTCAAGAGACCCAGTACTTC
TRBV6-2/TRBV6-3	TRBJ2-3	TRBD1	-	CASDRGRTDTQYF	TGTGCCAGCGACAGGGGTCGTACAGATACGCAGTATTTT
TRBV6-2/TRBV6-3	TRBJ2-7	-	-	CASSSLPRPLTRSYEQYF	TGTGCCAGCAGTTCCCTACCGCGACCACTAACTAGATCCTACGAGCAGTACTTC
TRBV20-1	TRBJ2-7	-	few	CSASSASGEQYF	TGCAGTGCTAGTTCCGCTTCGGGCGAGCAGTACTTC
TRBV14	TRBJ2-1	TRBD1	-	CASGRRDRASSSEQFF	TGTGCCAGCGGCCGCCGGGACAGGGCCTCGTCGAGTGAGCAGTTCTTC
TRBV9	TRBJ1-3	-	-	CASSVAPGSGNTIYF	TGTGCCAGCAGCGTAGCTCCAGGTTCTGGAAACACCATATATTTT
TRBV7-6	TRBJ2-1	TRBD2	many	CASSFRAGAPTFSYNEQFF	TGTGCCAGCAGCTTCCGAGCGGGAGCCCCAACTTTCTCCTACAATGAGCAGTTCTTC
TRBV12-5	TRBJ1-6	-	-	CASGSYLKSPLHF	TGTGCTAGTGGTTCCTACTTGAAATCGCCCCTCCACTTT
TRBV5-1	TRBJ1-1	-	-	CASSGQSFMNTEAFF	TGCGCCAGCAGCGGACAGTCCTTCATGAACACTGAAGCTTTCTTT
TRBV27	TRBJ1-6	-	-	CASSLSAGPSSYNTPLHF	TGTGCCAGCAGTTTATCAGCAGGGCCCAGCTCCTATAATACACCCCTCCACTTT
TRBV7-9	TRBJ2-7	-	many	CASSSTHRQHRQQYF	TGTGCCAGCAGCTCAACACACCGACAGCACCGGCAGCAGTACTTC
TRBV20-1	TRBJ1-6	-	few	CSAKPRPLSDSPLHF	TGCAGTGCCAAGCCCAGACCGTTGTCGGATTCACCCCTCCACTTT
TRBV7-7	TRBJ2-7	TRBD1	-	CASSLGLGRGYEQYF	TGTGCCAGCAGCTTAGGTTTGGGCAGGGGGTACGAGCAGTACTTC
TRBV12-3/TRBV12-4	TRBJ1-5	-	many	CASTRSSNQPQHF	TGTGCCAGCACCCGATCTAGCAATCAGCCCCAGCATTTT
TRBV15	TRBJ1-5	-	-	CATGRRGARGGNQPQHF	TGTGCCACCGGGCGGAGGGGGGCCAGGGGTGGTAATCAGCCCCAGCATTTT
TRBV10-3	TRBJ1-5	-	many	CATRPDNQPQHF	TGTGCCACCCGGCCCGACAATCAGCCCCAGCATTTT
TRBV7-8	TRBJ1-2	TRBD1	many	CASSSQPRTGRGASNGYTF	TGTGCCAGCAGCTCCCAGCCTAGGACAGGCCGGGGGGCATCCAATGGCTACACCTTC
TRBV20-1	TRBJ2-7	TRBD2	-	CSARTSWGLANEQYF	TGCAGTGCCCGCACGTCCTGGGGACTAGCGAACGAGCAGTACTTC
TRBV7-2	TRBJ2-5	TRBD2	-	CASSLRVAGPQETQYF	TGTGCCAGCAGCTTGAGGGTAGCGGGGCCTCAAGAGACCCAGTACTTC
TRBV5-6	TRBJ1-2	-	-	CASSFFEGRDGYTF	TGTGCCAGCAGCTTTTTCGAAGGGAGGGATGGCTACACCTTC
TRBV20-1	TRBJ1-1	-	-	CSAREGGKSSEAFF	TGCAGTGCTAGAGAGGGAGGAAAGTCCTCTGAAGCTTTCTTT
TRBV12-3/TRBV12-4	TRBJ2-7	-	-	CASSLKKGSFYEQYF	TGTGCCAGCAGTTTAAAGAAAGGGAGCTTCTACGAGCAGTACTTC
TRBV7-2	TRBJ2-3	-	many	CASSRPGSTDTQYF	TGTGCCAGCAGTAGGCCGGGGAGCACAGATACGCAGTATTTT
TRBV7-9	TRBJ2-7	TRBD2	-	CASSLEGGRASREQYF	TGTGCCAGCAGCTTGGAAGGCGGGAGGGCCTCGAGGGAGCAGTACTTC
TRBV20-1	TRBJ2-5	TRBD1	few	CSARPGTGGEETQYF	TGCAGTGCTCGCCCCGGGACAGGGGGAGAAGAGACCCAGTACTTC
TRBV28	TRBJ2-7	-	many	CASSSPLGSYEQYF	TGTGCCAGCAGTTCCCCGTTAGGGTCATACGAGCAGTACTTC
TRBV5-1	TRBJ1-3	-	few	CASSLGGEGSGNTIYF	TGCGCCAGCAGCTTGGGAGGAGAGGGCTCTGGAAACACCATATATTTT
TRBV19	TRBJ1-4	-	few	CASSILQGGEKLFF	TGTGCCAGTAGTATACTACAAGGAGGCGAAAAACTGTTTTTT
TRBV7-2	TRBJ1-5	-	many	CASSLGGRGGQPQHF	TGTGCCAGCAGCTTAGGGGGCAGGGGTGGTCAGCCCCAGCATTTT
TRBV7-9	TRBJ1-1	TRBD1	few	CASSSIRWTGGPTEAFF	TGTGCCAGCAGCTCCATCCGCTGGACAGGGGGCCCCACTGAAGCTTTCTTT
TRBV5-1	TRBJ1-5	-	-	CASSPTGHQPQHF	TGCGCCAGCAGCCCAACAGGCCATCAGCCCCAGCATTTT
TRBV7-9	TRBJ2-5	TRBD1	few	CASSPPRQGAYQETQYF	TGTGCCAGCAGCCCTCCAAGACAGGGGGCGTACCAAGAGACCCAGTACTTC
TRBV7-9	TRBJ1-1	-	once	CASRGLSEAFF	TGTGCCAGCAGGGGTCTGTCTGAAGCTTTCTTT
TRBV12-3/TRBV12-4	TRBJ2-3	TRBD2	many	CASSSPGGSTDTQYF	TGTGCCAGCAGTTCCCCGGGGGGTAGCACAGATACGCAGTATTTT
TRBV7-2	TRBJ1-1	-	few	CASSLRQGTVEAFF	TGTGCCAGCAGCTTACGGCAGGGAACAGTTGAAGCTTTCTTT
TRBV7-6	TRBJ1-1	-	many	CASSQTSVEVTEAFF	TGTGCCAGCAGCCAGACCAGTGTGGAAGTCACTGAAGCTTTCTTT
TRBV7-2	TRBJ2-5	-	many	CASSPWQETQYF	TGTGCCAGCAGCCCATGGCAAGAGACCCAGTACTTC
TRBV7-2	TRBJ2-6	TRBD2	-	CASSSVAGGPSGANVLTF	TGTGCCAGCAGCTCCGTAGCGGGGGGGCCGTCTGGGGCCAACGTCCTGACTTTC
TRBV6-6	TRBJ2-5	-	-	CATSIPQYQETQYF	TGTGCCACTTCGATCCCACAGTACCAAGAGACCCAGTACTTC
TRBV4-3	TRBJ2-7	TRBD2	-	CASSRAASGSDEQYF	TGCGCCAGCAGCCGCGCAGCTAGCGGGAGTGACGAGCAGTACTTC
TRBV28	TRBJ2-5	-	-	CASSPLTRVDREETQYF	TGTGCCAGCAGTCCCCTAACCCGTGTCGACAGAGAAGAGACCCAGTACTTC
TRBV7-2	TRBJ2-1	-	many	CASSLRSGNEQFF	TGTGCCAGCAGCCTGCGGAGTGGGAATGAGCAGTTCTTC
TRBV15	TRBJ2-2	-	-	CATSPQRGFWAGELFF	TGTGCCACCAGCCCCCAGAGGGGGTTTTGGGCCGGGGAGCTGTTTTTT